This T cell receptor beta chain derives from a study of early T cells in non-severe SARS-CoV-2 infection. The germline gives CDR1 MNHNS, CDR2 SASEGT. The CDR3 consists of 13 residues. Attachment of unique molecular identifiers was made to individual cDNA molecules. TCRdb passed the 5' RACE reads through MiXCR, listing each CDR3 protein once. The table lists 52,000 or so distinct CDR3 sequences, about 6.1% of them singletons. This clonotype appeared a single time. A much larger clone lies one base from this, so it may be a read error. The chain recombines TRBV6-1 with TRBJ2-3, with D perhaps being TRBD1 or TRBD2 (5 bases each). The TCR sequence derives from an adult who was a healthcare worker with PCR-confirmed SARS-CoV-2 infection or an uninfected control (not recorded which). Material: whole blood, obtained at baseline. The CDR3 here is CDSRMGGTDTQYF. CDR3 sequence (DNA): TGTGACAGCAGGATGGGGGGCACAGATACGCAGTATTTT.